What follows describes a single T cell receptor beta chain. The V gene end was trimmed by 4 bases and the J gene end by 8 bases; junction bases not matched to a gene: 6. Germline assignment: CDR1 SGHDN and CDR2 FVKESK. The CDR3 loop spans 13 amino acids. This entry is derived from a study of blood T cell repertoires in COVID-19. As originally analysed: Amplification of reference gene primers provided the estimated nucleated cell counts. Method: immunoSEQ multiplex PCR; TCRdb's copy keeps in-frame clones and lacks some. The D gene and trimming were derived from the DNA, and the V and J assignments and clone size from that table. The data show about 30,000 clones, with around four fifths seen just once and 7.8% held by the top ten.

V usage is TRBV14 and J usage is TRBJ1-2; 8 bases map to TRBD1. The sequence was obtained from a woman aged 65 to 85 with active or convalescent COVID-19. What was sequenced was peripheral blood. The CDR3 region has the DNA TGTGCCAGCAGCCCGGACAGGGTGATCGGCTACACCTTC. Its protein is CASSPDRVIGYTF.